This T cell receptor (beta chain) emerged from a study of shared clonotypes between healthy human individuals. Study-level findings and limits: In general, naive subsets displayed greater estimated richness than memory subsets did. Generation of non-shared clonotypes was less probable than generation of clonotypes shared by all four donors.

Worth noting for this clone: The antigen is not known.

Only CD45RO-negative cells positively selected for CCR7 counted as naive CD8 cells, so terminally differentiated effector memory CD45RA+ cells were excluded. Profiled with immunoSEQ multiplex PCR; TCRdb holds only in-frame clones, not every one. This sample has hundreds of thousands of clones, with about 90% found just once. This CDR3 has 13 amino acids. Trimming pared 4 bases from V and 3 bases from J, leaving 10 bases between. In germline, CDR1 is SGHTA, CDR2 FQGNSA. The chain employs TRBV7-2 and TRBJ2-7; unclear D gene. The receptor was isolated from a man aged 25-45 years in good health. The sequenced material came from naive CD8+ T cells sorted from blood. DNA for the CDR3: TGTGCCAGCAGCTCTCAAATAATCTACGAGCAGTACTTC. Protein sequence: CASSSQIIYEQYF. Using reference TRBV7-2 and TRBJ2-7 for the parts outside the CDR3, the full variable domain is GAGVSQSPSNKVTEKGKDVELRCDPISGHTALYWYRQSLGQGLEFLIYFQGNSAPDKSGLPSDRFSAERTGGSVSTLTIQRTQQEDSAVYLCASSSQIIYEQYFGPGTRLTVT.